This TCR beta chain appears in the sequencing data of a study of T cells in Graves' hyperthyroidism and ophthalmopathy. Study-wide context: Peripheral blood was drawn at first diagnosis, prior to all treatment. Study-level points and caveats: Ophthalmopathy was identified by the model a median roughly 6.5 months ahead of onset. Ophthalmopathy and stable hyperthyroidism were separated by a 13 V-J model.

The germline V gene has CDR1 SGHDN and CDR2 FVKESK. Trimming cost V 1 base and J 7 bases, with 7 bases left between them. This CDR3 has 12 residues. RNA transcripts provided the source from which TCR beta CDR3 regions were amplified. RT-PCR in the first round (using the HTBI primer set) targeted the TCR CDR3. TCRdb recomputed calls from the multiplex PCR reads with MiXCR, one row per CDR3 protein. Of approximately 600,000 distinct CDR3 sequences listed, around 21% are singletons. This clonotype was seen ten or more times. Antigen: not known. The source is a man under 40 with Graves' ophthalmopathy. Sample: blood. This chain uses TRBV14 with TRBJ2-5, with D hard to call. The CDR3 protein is CASSQGVGTQYF. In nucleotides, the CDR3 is TGTGCCAGCAGCCAAGGAGTGGGGACCCAGTACTTC.